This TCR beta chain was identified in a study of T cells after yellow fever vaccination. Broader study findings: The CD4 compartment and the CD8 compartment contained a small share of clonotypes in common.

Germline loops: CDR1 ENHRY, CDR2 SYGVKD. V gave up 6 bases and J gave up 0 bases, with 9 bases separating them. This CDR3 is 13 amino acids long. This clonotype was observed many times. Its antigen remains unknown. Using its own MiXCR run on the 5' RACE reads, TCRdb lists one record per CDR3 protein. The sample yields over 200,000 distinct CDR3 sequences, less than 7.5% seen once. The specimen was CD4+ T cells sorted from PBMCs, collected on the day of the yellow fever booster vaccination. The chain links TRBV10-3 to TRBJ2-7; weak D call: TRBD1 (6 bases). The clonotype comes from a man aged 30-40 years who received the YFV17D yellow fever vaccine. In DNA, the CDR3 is TGTGCCATCAGGGGACAAGACTCCTACGAGCAGTACTTC. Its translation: CAIRGQDSYEQYF.